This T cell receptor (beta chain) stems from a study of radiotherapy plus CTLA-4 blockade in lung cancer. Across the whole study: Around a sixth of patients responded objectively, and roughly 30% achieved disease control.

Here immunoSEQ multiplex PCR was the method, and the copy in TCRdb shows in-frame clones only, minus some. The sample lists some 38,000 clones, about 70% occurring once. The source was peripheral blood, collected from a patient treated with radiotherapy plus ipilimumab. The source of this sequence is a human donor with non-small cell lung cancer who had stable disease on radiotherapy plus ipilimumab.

In DNA form, the CDR3 reads TGTGCCAGCAGCTTGGAGGGCAGATCCTATGGCTACACCTTC. Translated: CASSLEGRSYGYTF. The gene calls are TRBV5-4 and TRBJ1-2; D ambiguous. Per germline, CDR1 SGHNT and CDR2 YYREEE (reference sequence). There are 14 residues in the CDR3. Trimming stripped 0 bases from V and 4 bases from J, with 10 bases between.